Described below is a single T cell receptor beta chain sequence and its context. Its antigen is not identified. TCRdb used MiXCR to reprocess the RT-PCR reads, holding one entry per CDR3 protein. Here the sample spans almost 250,000 distinct CDR3 sequences, over 9% being singletons. These data belong to a study of response to subunit inactivated influenza vaccine. Germline values: CDR1 MGHRA, CDR2 YSYEKL. The length of the CDR3 is 20 residues. After removal of 4 bases from V and 6 bases from J, the junction contained 22 bases not matched to a gene. Study conclusions and caveats: There was a suggestion from the authors that each seasonal influenza vaccination recruits few new T cells.

The rearrangement links TRBV4-1 to TRBJ2-1; 9 bases agree with TRBD2. The receptor was isolated from a man aged 45-65 years who received an inactivated influenza vaccine. Source: non-naive T cells sorted from PBMCs, taken approximately 15 days before vaccination. Here the CDR3 DNA reads TGCGCCAGCAGCCGAAGAACGTCCCCCCGCCGCGGGGGGGCCCTCAATGAGCAGTTCTTC. Its translation is CASSRRTSPRRGGALNEQFF.